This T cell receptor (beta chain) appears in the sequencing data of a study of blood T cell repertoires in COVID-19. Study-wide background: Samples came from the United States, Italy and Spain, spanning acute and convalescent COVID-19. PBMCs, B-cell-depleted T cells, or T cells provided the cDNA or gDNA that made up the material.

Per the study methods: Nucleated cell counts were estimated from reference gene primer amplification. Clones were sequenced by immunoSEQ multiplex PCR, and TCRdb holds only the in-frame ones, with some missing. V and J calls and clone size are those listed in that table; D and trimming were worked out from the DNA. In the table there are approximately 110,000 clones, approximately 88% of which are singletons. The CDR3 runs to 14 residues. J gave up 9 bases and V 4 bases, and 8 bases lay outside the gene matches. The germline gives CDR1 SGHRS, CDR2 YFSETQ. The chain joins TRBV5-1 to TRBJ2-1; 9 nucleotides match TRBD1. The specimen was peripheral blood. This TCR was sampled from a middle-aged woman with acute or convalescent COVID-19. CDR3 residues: CASSRSTGGSEQFF. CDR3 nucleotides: TGCGCCAGCAGCCGGTCGACAGGGGGTAGTGAGCAGTTCTTC.